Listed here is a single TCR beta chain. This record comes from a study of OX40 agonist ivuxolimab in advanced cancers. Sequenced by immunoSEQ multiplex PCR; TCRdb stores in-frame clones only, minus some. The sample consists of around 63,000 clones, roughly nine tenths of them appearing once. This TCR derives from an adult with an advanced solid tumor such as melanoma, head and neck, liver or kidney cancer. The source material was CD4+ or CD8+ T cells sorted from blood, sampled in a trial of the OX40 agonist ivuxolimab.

The CDR3 bases are TGTGCCAGCCACGGCGCTTGGGGGGTCTCCTACGAGCAGTACTTC. Its protein is CASHGAWGVSYEQYF. This chain connects TRBV11-2 to TRBJ2-7; TRBD2 might be the D (6 bases). The CDR3 is made up of 15 amino acids. Germline-derived CDR1 and CDR2 are SGHAT and FQNNGV. The V gene lost 8 bases and the J gene lost 0 bases, with 17 bases spanning the gap. The entire variable domain, with the rest obtained from reference TRBV11-2 and TRBJ2-7, is as follows: EAGVAQSPRYKIIEKRQSVAFWCNPISGHATLYWYQQILGQGPKLLIQFQNNGVVDDSQLPKDRFSAERLKGVDSTLKIQPAKLEDSAVYLCASHGAWGVSYEQYFGPGTRLTVT.